This TCR beta chain was profiled in a study of T cell repertoires in aging, cancer and after chemotherapy. Study as a whole: Glioblastoma patients receiving temozolomide-based therapy gave paired samples before and after chemotherapy. Overall study findings and caveats: In healthy donors, age-related TCR diversity loss mainly reflected lost richness. Rebound thymic output was suggested by rising median generation probability during chemotherapy in each cancer cohort.

By share of the sample, this clonotype is medium-sized (0.01 to 0.1%). What it binds is not known. TRB rearrangements spanning V, D and J were amplified using mixed TRB-A/B primers. TCRdb redid the calling of the multiplex PCR reads with MiXCR, one entry per CDR3 protein. The data contain about 2,900 distinct CDR3 sequences, roughly 24% of them singletons. The template was genomic DNA from peripheral blood, not RNA. The trim removed 10 bases at V and 5 bases at J, leaving 6 bases unmatched. Germline assignment: CDR1 LNHDA and CDR2 SQIVND (reference sequence). The CDR3 consists of 14 residues. This receptor was obtained from a human donor with a solid tumor. The genes are TRBV19 and TRBJ1-6; 9 positions match TRBD1. Material for sequencing was blood. The CDR3 DNA reads as TGTGCCACCCAAAGGACAGGGGATAATTCACCCCTCCACTTT. The encoded protein is CATQRTGDNSPLHF.